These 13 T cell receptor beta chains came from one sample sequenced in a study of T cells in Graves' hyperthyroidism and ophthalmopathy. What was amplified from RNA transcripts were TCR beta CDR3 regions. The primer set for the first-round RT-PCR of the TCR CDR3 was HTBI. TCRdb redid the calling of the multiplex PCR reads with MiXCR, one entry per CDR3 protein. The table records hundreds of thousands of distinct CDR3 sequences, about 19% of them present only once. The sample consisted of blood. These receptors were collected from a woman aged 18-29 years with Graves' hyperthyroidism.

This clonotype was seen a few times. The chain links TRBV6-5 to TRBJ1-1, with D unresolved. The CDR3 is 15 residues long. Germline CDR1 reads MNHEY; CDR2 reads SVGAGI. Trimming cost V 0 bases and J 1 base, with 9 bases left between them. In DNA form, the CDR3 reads TGTGCCAGCAGTTACTCGACATCCGGGAACACTGAAGCTTTCTTT. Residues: CASSYSTSGNTEAFF.

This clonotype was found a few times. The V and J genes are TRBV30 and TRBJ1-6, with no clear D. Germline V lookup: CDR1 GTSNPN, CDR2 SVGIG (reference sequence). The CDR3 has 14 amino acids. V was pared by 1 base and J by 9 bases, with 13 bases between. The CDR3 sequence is CAWSGGGRSSPLHF. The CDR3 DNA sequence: TGTGCCTGGAGTGGTGGAGGGAGAAGTTCACCCCTCCACTTT.

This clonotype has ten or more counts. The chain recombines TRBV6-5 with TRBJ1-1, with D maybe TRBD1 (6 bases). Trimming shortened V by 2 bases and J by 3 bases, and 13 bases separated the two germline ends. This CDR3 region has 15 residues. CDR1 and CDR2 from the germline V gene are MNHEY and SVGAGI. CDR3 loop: CASSYGQRGDTEAFF. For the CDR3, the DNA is TGTGCCAGCAGTTACGGACAGAGGGGGGACACTGAAGCTTTCTTT.

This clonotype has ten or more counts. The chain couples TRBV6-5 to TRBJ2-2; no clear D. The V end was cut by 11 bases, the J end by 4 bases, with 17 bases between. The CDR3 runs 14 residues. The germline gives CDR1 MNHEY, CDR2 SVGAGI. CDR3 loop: CALGGQFGTGELFF. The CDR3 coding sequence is TGTGCCCTCGGTGGGCAGTTTGGCACCGGGGAGCTGTTTTTT.

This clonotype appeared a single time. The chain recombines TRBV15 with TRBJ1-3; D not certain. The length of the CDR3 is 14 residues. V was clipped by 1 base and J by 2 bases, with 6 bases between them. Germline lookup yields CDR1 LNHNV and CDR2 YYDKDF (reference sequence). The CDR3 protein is CATSRAGAGNTIYF. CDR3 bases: TGTGCCACCAGCAGAGCGGGAGCTGGAAACACCATATATTTT.

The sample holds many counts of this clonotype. The CDR3 sequence: CASSRRSGGPQHF. CDR3 bases: TGTGCCAGCAGCCGGAGGTCAGGGGGGCCCCAGCATTTT. The genes are TRBV28 and TRBJ1-5; 7 bases match TRBD1. The CDR3 length is 13 residues. Germline V gene lookup returns CDR1 MDHEN and CDR2 SYDVKM. The V gene end was trimmed by 6 bases and the J gene end by 9 bases; junction bases not matched to a gene: 8.

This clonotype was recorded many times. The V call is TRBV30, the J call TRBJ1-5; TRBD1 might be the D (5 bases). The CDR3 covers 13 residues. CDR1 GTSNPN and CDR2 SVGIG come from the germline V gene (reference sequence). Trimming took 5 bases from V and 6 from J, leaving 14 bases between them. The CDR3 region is CAWSRQISQPQHF. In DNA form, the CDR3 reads TGTGCCTGGTCCCGACAGATAAGTCAGCCCCAGCATTTT. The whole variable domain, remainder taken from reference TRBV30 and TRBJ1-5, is SQTIHQWPATLVQPVGSPLSLECTVEGTSNPNLYWYRQAAGRGLQLLFYSVGIGQISSEVPQNLSASRPQDRQFILSSKKLLLSDSGFYLCAWSRQISQPQHFGDGTRLSIL.

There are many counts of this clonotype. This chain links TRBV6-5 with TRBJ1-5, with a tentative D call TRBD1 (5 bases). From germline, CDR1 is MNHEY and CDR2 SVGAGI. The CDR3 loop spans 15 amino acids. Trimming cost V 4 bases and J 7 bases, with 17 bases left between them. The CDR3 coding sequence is TGTGCCAGCAGTTCAGCGGGGGGAGGTGGCCAGCCCCAGCATTTT. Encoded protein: CASSSAGGGGQPQHF.

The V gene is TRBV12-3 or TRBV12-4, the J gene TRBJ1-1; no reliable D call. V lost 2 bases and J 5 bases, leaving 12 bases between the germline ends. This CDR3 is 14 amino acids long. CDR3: CASSLSNVETEAFF. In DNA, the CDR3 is TGTGCCAGCAGTTTAAGTAACGTAGAGACTGAAGCTTTCTTT.

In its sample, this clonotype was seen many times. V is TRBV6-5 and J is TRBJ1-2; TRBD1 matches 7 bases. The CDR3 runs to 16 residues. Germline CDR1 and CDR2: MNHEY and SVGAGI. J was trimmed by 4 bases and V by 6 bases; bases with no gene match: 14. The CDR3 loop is CASRSTSTGAFYGYTF. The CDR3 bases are TGTGCCAGCAGATCTACCAGCACAGGGGCCTTCTATGGCTACACCTTC.

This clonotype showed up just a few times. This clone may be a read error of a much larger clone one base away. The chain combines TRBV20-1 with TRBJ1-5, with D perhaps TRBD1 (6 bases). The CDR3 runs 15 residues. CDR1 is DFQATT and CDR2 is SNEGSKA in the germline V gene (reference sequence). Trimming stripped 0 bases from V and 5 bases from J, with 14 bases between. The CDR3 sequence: CSAREAGGPDQPQHF. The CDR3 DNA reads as TGCAGTGCTAGAGAGGCGGGGGGCCCCGATCAGCCCCAGCATTTT.

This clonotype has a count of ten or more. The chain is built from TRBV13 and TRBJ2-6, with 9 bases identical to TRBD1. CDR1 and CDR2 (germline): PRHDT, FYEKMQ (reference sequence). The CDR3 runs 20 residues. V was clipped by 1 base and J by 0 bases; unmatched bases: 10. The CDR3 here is CASSLEGQGKRSSGANVLTF. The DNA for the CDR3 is TGTGCCAGCAGCTTAGAGGGACAGGGTAAGAGGAGCTCTGGGGCCAACGTCCTGACTTTC.

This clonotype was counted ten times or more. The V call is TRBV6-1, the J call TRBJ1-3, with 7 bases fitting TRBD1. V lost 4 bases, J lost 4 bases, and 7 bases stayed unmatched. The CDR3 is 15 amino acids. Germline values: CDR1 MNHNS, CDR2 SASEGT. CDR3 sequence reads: CASSGTETGGNTIYF. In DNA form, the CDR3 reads TGTGCCAGCAGTGGTACCGAGACAGGGGGAAACACCATATATTTT.